The 6 T cell receptor beta chains given below trace back to one sample, sequenced in a study of control samples from healthy donors and cancer patients (dated by TCRdb to 2020 to 2021). Library generation was performed with the immunoSEQ multiplex PCR assay. The table comes from immuneACCESS by way of TCRdb, which keeps in-frame sequences with V and J called. Part of the clones is missing from these tables; in studies checked, under half for an unresolved V gene and the rest for unknown reasons. The sample table records some 140,000 clones; about 94% of these occur just once. The ten largest make up 5.5% to 6% of the sample. Specimen: blood. The receptors come from a man aged 40-50 years in good health.

The chain recombines TRBV3-1 (or the pseudogene TRBV3-2) with TRBJ1-1; D perhaps matches TRBD1 (5 bases). CDR3 length: 13 residues. Germline V lookup: CDR1 LGHDT, CDR2 YNNKEL (reference sequence). V was trimmed by 1 base and J by 11 bases, leaving 14 bases between them. The CDR3 sequence is CASSQAGISAAFF. The CDR3 DNA follows: TGTGCCAGCAGCCAAGCAGGGATCTCCGCGGCTTTCTTT.

This sequence joins TRBV5-1 and TRBJ2-5; 7 bases are shared with TRBD1. This CDR3 region has 14 residues. Germline V gene sequence: CDR1 SGHRS, CDR2 YFSETQ. The J segment lost 1 base and the V segment lost 3 bases, leaving 3 bases of the junction unmatched. CDR3 sequence: CASSWGTAQETQYF. CDR3 nucleotides: TGCGCCAGCAGCTGGGGGACAGCCCAAGAGACCCAGTACTTC.

The chain joins TRBV18 to TRBJ2-3, with a tentative D call TRBD1 (6 bases). V dropped 2 bases and J dropped 4 bases, with 10 bases sitting between them. CDR3 length: 14 residues. CDR1 is KGHSH and CDR2 is LQKENI in the germline V gene. The CDR3 protein is CASSPGGRADTQYF. In nucleotides, the CDR3 is TGTGCCAGCTCACCAGGGGGCAGGGCAGATACGCAGTATTTT.

This sequence joins TRBV29-1 and TRBJ1-3; 7 bases agree with TRBD1. The CDR3 is 14 residues long. Germline CDR1 and CDR2: SQVTM and ANQGSEA. Losses at the gene ends were 4 bases for V and 0 bases for J; bases not matched to a gene: 3. CDR3 nucleotides: TGCAGCGTTGGACAGGGAATCTCTGGAAACACCATATATTTT. This gives the protein CSVGQGISGNTIYF.

This chain uses TRBV28 with TRBJ1-1; D unresolved. The CDR3 is made up of 12 amino acids. Per germline, CDR1 MDHEN and CDR2 SYDVKM. Trimming stripped 6 bases from V and 1 base from J, with 6 bases between. This CDR3 is CASRLPNTEAFF. The CDR3, as DNA: TGTGCCAGCAGACTCCCGAACACTGAAGCTTTCTTT. The full variable domain, completed using reference TRBV28 and TRBJ1-1, is DVKVTQSSRYLVKRTGEKVFLECVQDMDHENMFWYRQDPGLGLRLIYFSYDVKMKEKGDIPEGYSVSREKKERFSLILESASTNQTSMYLCASRLPNTEAFFGQGTRLTVV.

The gene calls are TRBV19 and TRBJ1-3; a possible D gene is TRBD1 (5 bases). The germline V gene has CDR1 LNHDA and CDR2 SQIVND (reference sequence). This CDR3 has 16 amino acids. Trimming shortened V by 2 bases and J by 0 bases, and 11 bases separated the two germline ends. In DNA form, the CDR3 reads TGTGCCAGTAGTATATGGGGCAGGAGCTCTGGAAACACCATATATTTT. Its protein product is CASSIWGRSSGNTIYF.